This T cell receptor beta chain was identified in a study of tumor-infiltrating lymphocytes in primary liver carcinoma. For this clonotype: One end of the junction is discordant with germline, which a read error may explain.

Total RNA (approximately 450 ng) served as template for TCR beta cDNA synthesis primed by a constant-region primer. Nested multiplex PCR, run for three rounds with slightly modified ARM-PCR, yielded TCR beta libraries. Forward primers for TRBV1-TRBV30 and a C-beta reverse primer served the first two PCR rounds, at about 10 cycles each. TCRdb recomputed calls from the multiplex PCR reads with MiXCR, one row per CDR3 protein. The table includes just over 300,000 distinct CDR3 sequences, more than 55% detected once. The researchers obtained blood RNA from unsorted whole blood and also extracted germline DNA. CDR1 is SGHAT and CDR2 is FQNNGV in the germline V gene. CDR3 length equals 14 residues.

The chain has TRBV11-2 and TRBJ2-7; D not certain. Source material: peripheral blood. This sequence originates from a woman aged 25 to 39 with primary liver carcinoma and hepatitis B virus infection. The CDR3 bases are TGTGCCAGCAGCTTTAAGACTTGCCTCTACAAGCAGTACTTC. Translated, it gives CASSFKTCLYKQYF. Combining the CDR3 with reference TRBV11-2 and TRBJ2-7 gives the whole variable domain EAGVAQSPRYKIIEKRQSVAFWCNPISGHATLYWYQQILGQGPKLLIQFQNNGVVDDSQLPKDRFSAERLKGVDSTLKIQPAKLEDSAVYLCASSFKTCLYKQYFGPGTRLTVT.